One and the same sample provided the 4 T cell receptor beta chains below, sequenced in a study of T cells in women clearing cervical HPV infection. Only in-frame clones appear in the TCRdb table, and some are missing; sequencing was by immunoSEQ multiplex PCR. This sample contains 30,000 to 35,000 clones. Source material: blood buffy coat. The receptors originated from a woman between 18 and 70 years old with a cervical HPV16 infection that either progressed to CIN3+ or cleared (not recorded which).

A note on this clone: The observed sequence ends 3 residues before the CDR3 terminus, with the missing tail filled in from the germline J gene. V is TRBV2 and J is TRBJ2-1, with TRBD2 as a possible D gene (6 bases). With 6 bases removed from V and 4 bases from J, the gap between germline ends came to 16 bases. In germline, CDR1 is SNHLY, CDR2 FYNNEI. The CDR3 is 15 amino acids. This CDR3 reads CASRREEGIYNEQFF. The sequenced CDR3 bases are TGTGCCAGCAGACGAGAGGAGGGGATTTACAATGAG.

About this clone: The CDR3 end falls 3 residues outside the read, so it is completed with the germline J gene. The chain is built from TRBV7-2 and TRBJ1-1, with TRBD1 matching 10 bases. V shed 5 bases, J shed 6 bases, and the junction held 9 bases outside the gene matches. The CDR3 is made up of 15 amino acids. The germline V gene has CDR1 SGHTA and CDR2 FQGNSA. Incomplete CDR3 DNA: TGTGCCAGCAGCAGTCCGGACAGGGGGGGTTCTGAA. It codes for CASSSPDRGGSE. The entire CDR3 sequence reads CASSSPDRGGSEAFF. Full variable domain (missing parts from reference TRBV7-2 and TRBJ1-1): GAGVSQSPSNKVTEKGKDVELRCDPISGHTALYWYRQSLGQGLEFLIYFQGNSAPDKSGLPSDRFSAERTGGSVSTLTIQRTQQEDSAVYLCASSSPDRGGSEAFFGQGTRLTVV.

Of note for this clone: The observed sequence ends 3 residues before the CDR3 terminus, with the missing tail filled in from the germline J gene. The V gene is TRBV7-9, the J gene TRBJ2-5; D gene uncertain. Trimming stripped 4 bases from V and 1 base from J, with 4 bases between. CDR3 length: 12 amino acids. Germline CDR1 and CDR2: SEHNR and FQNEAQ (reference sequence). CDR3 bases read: TGTGCCAGCAGCTCCCTCCAAGAGACC. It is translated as CASSSLQET. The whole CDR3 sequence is CASSSLQETQYF.

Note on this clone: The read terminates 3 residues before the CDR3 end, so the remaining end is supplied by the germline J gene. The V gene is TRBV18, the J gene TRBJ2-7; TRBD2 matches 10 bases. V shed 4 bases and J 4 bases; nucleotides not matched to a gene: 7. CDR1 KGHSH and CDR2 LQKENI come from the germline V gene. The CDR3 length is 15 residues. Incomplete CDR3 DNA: TGTGCCAGCTCACGTGGTCTAGCGGGGGAGTACGAG. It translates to CASSRGLAGEYE. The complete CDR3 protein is CASSRGLAGEYEQYF.